This paragraph reports one TCR beta chain. Its antigen is as yet unknown. This sample was taken from a study of T cells after posttransplantation cyclophosphamide. Cyclophosphamide on days +3 and +4 followed busulfan-fludarabine conditioning and a marrow graft. Trimming stripped 6 bases from V and 4 bases from J, with 19 bases between. Germline V gene sequence: CDR1 SGHRS, CDR2 YFSETQ. CDR3 length equals 15 residues. Study observations and caveats: TRB clonality was highly associated with recipient CMV seropositivity and reactivation.

Assay used: immunoSEQ multiplex PCR; TCRdb lists only in-frame clones, some missing. The sample carries just over 4,000 clones, nearly 85% recorded once. The input for sequencing was CD4+ T cells sorted from blood, taken around 33 weeks after a stem cell transplant with posttransplant cyclophosphamide. The sequence was collected from a male patient aged 30 to 40 who received an allogeneic stem cell transplant from a related donor, was CMV-positive, and had no GVHD. A share of the T cells may be of graft donor origin. V usage is TRBV5-1 and J usage is TRBJ1-2; weak D call: TRBD1 (5 bases). CDR3 coding DNA: TGCGCCAGCACCCAGTTCTCGGGGGATGGCTATGGCTACACCTTC. Protein: CASTQFSGDGYGYTF.